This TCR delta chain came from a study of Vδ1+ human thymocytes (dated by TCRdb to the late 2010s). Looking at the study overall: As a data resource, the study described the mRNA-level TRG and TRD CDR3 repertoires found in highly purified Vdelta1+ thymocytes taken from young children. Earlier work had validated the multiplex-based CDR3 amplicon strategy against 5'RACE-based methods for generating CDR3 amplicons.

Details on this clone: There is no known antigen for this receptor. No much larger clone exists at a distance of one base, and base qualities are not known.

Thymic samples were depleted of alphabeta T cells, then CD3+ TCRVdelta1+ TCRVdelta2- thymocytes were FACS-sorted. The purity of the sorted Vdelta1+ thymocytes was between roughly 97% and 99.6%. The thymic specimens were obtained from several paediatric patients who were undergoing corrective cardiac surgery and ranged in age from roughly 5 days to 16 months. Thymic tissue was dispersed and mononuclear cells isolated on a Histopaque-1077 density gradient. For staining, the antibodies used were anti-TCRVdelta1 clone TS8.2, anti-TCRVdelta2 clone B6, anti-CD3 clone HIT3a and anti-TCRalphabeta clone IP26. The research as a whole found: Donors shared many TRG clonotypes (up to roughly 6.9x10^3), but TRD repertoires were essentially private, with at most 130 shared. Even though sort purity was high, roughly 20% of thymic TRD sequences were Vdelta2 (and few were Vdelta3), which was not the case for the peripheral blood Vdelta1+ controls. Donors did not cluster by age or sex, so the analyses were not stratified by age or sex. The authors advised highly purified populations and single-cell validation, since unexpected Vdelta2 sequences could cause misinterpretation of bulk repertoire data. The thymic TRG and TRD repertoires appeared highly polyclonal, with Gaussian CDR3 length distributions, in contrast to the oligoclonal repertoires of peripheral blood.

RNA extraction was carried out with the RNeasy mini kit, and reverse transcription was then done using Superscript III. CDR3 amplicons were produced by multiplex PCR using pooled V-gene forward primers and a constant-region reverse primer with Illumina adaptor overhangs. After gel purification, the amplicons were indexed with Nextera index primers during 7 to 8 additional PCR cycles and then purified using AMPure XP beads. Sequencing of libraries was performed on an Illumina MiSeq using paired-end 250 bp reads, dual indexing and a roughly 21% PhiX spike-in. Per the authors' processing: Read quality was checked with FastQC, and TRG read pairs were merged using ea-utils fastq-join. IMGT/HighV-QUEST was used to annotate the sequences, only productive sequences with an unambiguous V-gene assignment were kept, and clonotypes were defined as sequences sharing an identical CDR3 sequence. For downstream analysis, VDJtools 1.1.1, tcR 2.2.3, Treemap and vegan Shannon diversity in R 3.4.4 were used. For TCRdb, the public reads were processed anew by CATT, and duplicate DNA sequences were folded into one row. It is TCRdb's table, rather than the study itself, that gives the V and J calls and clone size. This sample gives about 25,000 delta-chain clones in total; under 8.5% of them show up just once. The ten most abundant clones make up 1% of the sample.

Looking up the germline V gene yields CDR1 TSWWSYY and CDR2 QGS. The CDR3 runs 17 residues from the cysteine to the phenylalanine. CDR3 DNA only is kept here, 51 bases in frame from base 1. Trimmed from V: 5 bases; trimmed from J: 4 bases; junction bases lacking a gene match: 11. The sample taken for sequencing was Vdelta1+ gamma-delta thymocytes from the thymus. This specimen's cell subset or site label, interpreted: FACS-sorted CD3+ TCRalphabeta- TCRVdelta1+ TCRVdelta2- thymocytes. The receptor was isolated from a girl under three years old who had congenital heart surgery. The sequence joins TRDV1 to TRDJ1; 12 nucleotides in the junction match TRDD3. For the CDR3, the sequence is CALGSPSGGYADDKLIF. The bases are TGTGCTCTTGGGTCGCCCTCTGGGGGATACGCCGACGATAAACTCATCTTT.